This T cell receptor beta chain was recovered during a study of Graves' ophthalmopathy and Graves' hyperthyroidism. Overall study: Absence of ophthalmopathy within 18 months of follow-up defined stable hyperthyroidism.

Patients were left out if they had other autoimmune diseases, uncontrolled infections, pregnancy or lactation. This clonotype has at least ten counts. The target antigen is unknown. Trimming cost V 2 bases and J 7 bases; bases outside gene matches: 6. The CDR3 runs 15 residues. Per germline, CDR1 SGHTA and CDR2 FQGNSA. Notes on the study in general: Prediction of ophthalmopathy progression reached approximately 64% sensitivity and 72% to 75% specificity.

Amplification targeted the TCR beta CDR3 regions, with RNA transcripts as the source material. RT-PCR in the first round used HTBI primers; a second-round multiplex PCR followed. TCRdb re-called the multiplex PCR reads with MiXCR, one entry per CDR3 protein. The profile shows 1 million to 1.3 million distinct CDR3 sequences, 36% of them singletons. The receptor's source is an adult man with Graves' hyperthyroidism. Specimen: peripheral blood or thyroid tissue (not recorded which). The rearrangement links TRBV7-2 to TRBJ1-2, with 11 nucleotides matching TRBD1. The CDR3 DNA sequence: TGTGCCAGCAGCTTACCGGGACAGGGGGTGTTTGGCTACACCTTC. This codes for CASSLPGQGVFGYTF.